This T cell receptor beta chain emerged from a study of shared clonotypes between healthy human individuals. Turning to the study itself: Researchers assigned three CD4 naive, three CD4 memory, two CD8 naive and one CD8 memory plate to each donor.

Healthy and HIV-negative, the adult donors had no recent acute infections or vaccinations. Measured with immunoSEQ multiplex PCR; TCRdb has only the in-frame clones, and not every one. The repertoire includes about 1 million clones, 65% to 80% of them detected once, and 1.4% to 1.5% sits in the top ten. Sequenced: memory CD4+ T cells sorted from blood. Subset given: CD45RA-negative fraction. The source is a man between 18 and 29 years old in good health.

The CDR3 DNA sequence: TGTGCCAGCAGCTCACTGGACACGCCGGGGAATTCACCCCTCCACTTT. Translating it yields CASSSLDTPGNSPLHF. This chain connects TRBV11-2 to TRBJ1-6; TRBD1 is a possible D gene (5 bases). The CDR3 has 16 amino acids. Trimming took off 4 bases at V and 7 bases at J, with 17 bases between the two ends. The germline CDR1 and CDR2 sequences are SGHAT and FQNNGV.